This TCR beta chain stems from a study of blood T cell repertoires in COVID-19. Looking at the study overall: Italy, Spain and the United States were the sources of the convalescent and acute COVID-19 samples.

The protocol was immunoSEQ multiplex PCR, while the TCRdb copy is restricted to in-frame clones and leaves out a portion. This sample has around 220,000 clones; under 85% occur once, and the top ten carry over 3%. Trimming at V came to 6 bases and at J to 4 bases, leaving 12 bases not matched to a gene. Germline V CDR1 and CDR2: LNHDA, SQIVND (reference sequence). The length of the CDR3 is 16 residues. The chain is built from TRBV19 and TRBJ1-3, with 7 bases lining up with TRBD1. The sample consisted of peripheral blood. The receptor's source is a woman aged 40 to 50 with active or convalescent COVID-19. The CDR3 loop reads CASRHRGDREGNTIYF. CDR3 nucleotides: TGTGCCAGTAGACACCGGGGAGACAGGGAGGGAAACACCATATATTTT.